This T cell receptor (beta chain) was obtained from a study of cytomegalovirus exposure and HLA in healthy donors. Overall study findings and caveats: The study put 150 to 200 TCR beta chains on its list as cytomegalovirus-associated.

Data came from immunoSEQ multiplex PCR; TCRdb stores just in-frame clones and leaves some out. The table lists some 90,000 clones, roughly 87% of them singletons. Deletions cut 0 bases from V and 6 bases from J, with 15 bases between. The CDR3 length is 16 residues. Per germline, CDR1 LNHDA and CDR2 SQIVND (reference sequence). In the case of this clone: Its cognate antigen is unknown.

Sample: PBMCs. This receptor was taken from a woman between 25 and 40 years old in good health and CMV-seronegative. The V and J genes are TRBV19 and TRBJ1-5; tentative D call: TRBD1 (6 bases). Here the CDR3 DNA reads TGTGCCAGTAGTATAGAGGCGACGACCAGGGGTCAGCCCCAGCATTTT. Protein sequence: CASSIEATTRGQPQHF.